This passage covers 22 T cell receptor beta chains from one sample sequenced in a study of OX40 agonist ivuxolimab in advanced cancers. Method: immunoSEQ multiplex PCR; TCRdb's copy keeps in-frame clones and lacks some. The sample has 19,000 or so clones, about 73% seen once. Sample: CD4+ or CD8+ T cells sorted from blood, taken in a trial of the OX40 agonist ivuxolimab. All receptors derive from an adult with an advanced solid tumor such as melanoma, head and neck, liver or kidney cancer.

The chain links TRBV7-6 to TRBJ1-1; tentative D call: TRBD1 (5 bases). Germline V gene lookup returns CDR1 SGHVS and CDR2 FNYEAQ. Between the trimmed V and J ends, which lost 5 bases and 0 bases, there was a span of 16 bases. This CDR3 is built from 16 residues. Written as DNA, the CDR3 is TGTGCCAGCAGCCCCGGGACCACCGGAATGAACACTGAAGCTTTCTTT. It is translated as CASSPGTTGMNTEAFF.

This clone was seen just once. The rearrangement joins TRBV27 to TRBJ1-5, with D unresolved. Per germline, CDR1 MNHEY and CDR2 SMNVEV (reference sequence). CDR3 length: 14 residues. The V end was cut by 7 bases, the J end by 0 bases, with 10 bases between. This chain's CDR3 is CASKPKNSNQPQHF. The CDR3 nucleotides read TGTGCCAGCAAGCCCAAAAATAGCAATCAGCCCCAGCATTTT.

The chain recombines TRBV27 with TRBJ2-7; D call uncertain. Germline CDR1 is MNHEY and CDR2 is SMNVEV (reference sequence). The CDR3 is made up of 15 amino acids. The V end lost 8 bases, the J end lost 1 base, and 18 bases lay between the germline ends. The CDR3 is CASGSTILGSYEQYF. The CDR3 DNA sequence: TGTGCCAGCGGCTCGACAATCCTGGGATCCTACGAGCAGTACTTC.

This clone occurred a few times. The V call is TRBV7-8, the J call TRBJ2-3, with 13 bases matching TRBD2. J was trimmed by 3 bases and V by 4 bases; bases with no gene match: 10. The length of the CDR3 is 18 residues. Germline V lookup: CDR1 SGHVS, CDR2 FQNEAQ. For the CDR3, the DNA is TGTGCCAGCAGCTCGGGACTAGCGGGAATCTCGAAAACAGATACGCAGTATTTT. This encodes CASSSGLAGISKTDTQYF.

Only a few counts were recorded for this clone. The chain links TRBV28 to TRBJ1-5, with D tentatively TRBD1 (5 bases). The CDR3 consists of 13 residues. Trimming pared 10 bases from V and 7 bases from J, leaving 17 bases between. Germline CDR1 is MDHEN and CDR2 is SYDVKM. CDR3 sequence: CAISRGLDQPQHF. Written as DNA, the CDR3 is TGTGCCATCTCGAGGGGCCTAGACCAGCCCCAGCATTTT. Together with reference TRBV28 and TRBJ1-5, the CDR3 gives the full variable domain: DVKVTQSSRYLVKRTGEKVFLECVQDMDHENMFWYRQDPGLGLRLIYFSYDVKMKEKGDIPEGYSVSREKKERFSLILESASTNQTSMYLCAISRGLDQPQHFGDGTRLSIL.

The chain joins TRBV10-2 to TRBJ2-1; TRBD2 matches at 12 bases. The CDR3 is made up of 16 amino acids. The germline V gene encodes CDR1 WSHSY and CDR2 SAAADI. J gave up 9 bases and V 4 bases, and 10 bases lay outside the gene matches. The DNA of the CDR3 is TGCGCCAGCAGTGCCTGGACTAGCGGGAATGAGGGTGAGCAGTTCTTC. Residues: CASSAWTSGNEGEQFF.

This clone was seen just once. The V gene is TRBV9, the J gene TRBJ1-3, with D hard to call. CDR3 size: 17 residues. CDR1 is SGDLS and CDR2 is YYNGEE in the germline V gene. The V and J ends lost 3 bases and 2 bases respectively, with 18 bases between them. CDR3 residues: CASSAIEEEGTGNTIYF. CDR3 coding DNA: TGTGCCAGCAGCGCTATAGAGGAGGAAGGAACTGGAAACACCATATATTTT.

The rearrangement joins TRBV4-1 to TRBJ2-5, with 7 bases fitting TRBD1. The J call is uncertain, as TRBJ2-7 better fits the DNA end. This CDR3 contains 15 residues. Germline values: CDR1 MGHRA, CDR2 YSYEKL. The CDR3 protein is CASSQRQGKSYEQYF. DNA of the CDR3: TGCGCCAGCAGCCAAAGACAGGGAAAGTCCTACGAGCAGTACTTC.

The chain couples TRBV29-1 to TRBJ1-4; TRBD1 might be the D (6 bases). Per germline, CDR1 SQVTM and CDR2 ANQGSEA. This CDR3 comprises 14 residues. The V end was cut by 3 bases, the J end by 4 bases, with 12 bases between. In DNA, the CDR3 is TGCAGCGTTGATCGGAGGGGGGGTAATGAAAAACTGTTTTTT. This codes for CSVDRRGGNEKLFF.

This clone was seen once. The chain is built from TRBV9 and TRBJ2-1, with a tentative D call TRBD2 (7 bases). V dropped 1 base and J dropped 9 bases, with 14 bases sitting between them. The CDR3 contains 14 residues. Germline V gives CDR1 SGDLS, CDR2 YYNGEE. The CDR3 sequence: CASSVTGRASEQFF. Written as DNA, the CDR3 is TGTGCCAGCAGCGTAACAGGGAGGGCTAGTGAGCAGTTCTTC.

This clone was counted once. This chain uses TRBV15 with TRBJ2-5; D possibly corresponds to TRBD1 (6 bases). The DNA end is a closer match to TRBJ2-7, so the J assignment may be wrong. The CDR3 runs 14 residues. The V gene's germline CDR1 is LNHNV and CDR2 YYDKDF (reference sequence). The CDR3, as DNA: TGTGCCACCAGCATTGTACAGGGAAACTACGAGCAGTACTTC. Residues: CATSIVQGNYEQYF.

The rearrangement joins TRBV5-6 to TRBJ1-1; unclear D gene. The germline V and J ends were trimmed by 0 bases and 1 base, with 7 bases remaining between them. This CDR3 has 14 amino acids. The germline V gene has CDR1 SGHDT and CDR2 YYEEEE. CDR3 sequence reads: CASSLGGSNTEAFF. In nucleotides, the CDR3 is TGTGCCAGCAGCTTGGGCGGGTCGAACACTGAAGCTTTCTTT.

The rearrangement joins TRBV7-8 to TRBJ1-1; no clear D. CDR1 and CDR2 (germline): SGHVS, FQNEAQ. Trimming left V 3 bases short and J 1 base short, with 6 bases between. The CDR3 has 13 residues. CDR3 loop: CASSFSENTEAFF. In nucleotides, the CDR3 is TGTGCCAGCAGCTTTTCAGAGAACACTGAAGCTTTCTTT.

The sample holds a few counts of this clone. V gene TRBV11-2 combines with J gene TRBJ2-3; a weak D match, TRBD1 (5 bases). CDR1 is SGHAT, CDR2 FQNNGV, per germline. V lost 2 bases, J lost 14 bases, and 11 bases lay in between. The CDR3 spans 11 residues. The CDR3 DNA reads TGTGCCAGCAGCTTAACGGACATCCTGTATTTT. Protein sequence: CASSLTDILYF.

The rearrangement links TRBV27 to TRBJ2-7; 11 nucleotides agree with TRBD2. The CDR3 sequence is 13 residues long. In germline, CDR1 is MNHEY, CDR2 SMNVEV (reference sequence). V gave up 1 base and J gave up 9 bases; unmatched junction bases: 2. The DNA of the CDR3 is TGTGCCAGCAGTTTATTACTAGCGGGAGTGCAGTACTTC. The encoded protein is CASSLLLAGVQYF.

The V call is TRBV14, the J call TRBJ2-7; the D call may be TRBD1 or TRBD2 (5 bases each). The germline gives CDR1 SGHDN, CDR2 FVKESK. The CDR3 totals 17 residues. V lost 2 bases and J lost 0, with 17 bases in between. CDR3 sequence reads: CASSQHPRDGRSYEQYF. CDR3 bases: TGTGCCAGCAGCCAACATCCCCGGGACGGCCGCTCCTACGAGCAGTACTTC.

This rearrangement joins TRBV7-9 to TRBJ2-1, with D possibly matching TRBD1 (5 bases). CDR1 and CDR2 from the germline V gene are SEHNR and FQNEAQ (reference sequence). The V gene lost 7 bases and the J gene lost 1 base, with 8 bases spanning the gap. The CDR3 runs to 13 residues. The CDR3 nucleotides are TGTGCCAGCAACAGGCCATCCTACAATGAGCAGTTCTTC. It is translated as CASNRPSYNEQFF.

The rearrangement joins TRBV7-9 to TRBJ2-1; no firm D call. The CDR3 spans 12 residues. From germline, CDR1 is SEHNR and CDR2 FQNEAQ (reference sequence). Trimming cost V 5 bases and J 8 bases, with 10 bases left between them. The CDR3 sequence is CASSQWGDEQFF. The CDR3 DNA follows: TGTGCCAGCAGCCAGTGGGGTGATGAGCAGTTCTTC.

The CDR3 sequence: CAWSVMGRELGETQYF. The CDR3 DNA follows: TGTGCCTGGAGTGTCATGGGGCGGGAATTGGGGGAGACCCAGTACTTC. The chain employs TRBV30 and TRBJ2-5; possible D gene TRBD2, 6 bases. Germline values: CDR1 GTSNPN, CDR2 SVGIG (reference sequence). The CDR3 extends over 16 amino acids. Trimming shortened V by 0 bases and J by 5 bases, and 19 bases separated the two germline ends.

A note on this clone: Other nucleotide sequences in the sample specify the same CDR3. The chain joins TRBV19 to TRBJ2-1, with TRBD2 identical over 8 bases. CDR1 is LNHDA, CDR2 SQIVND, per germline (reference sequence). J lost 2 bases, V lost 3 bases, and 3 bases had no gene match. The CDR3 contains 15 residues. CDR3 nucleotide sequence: TGTGCCAGTAGTATTACTAGCGGCCCCTACAATGAGCAGTTCTTC. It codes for CASSITSGPYNEQFF.

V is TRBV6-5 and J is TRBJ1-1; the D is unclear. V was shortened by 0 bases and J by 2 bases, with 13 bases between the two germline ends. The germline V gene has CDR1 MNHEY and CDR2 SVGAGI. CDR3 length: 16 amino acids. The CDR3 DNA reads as TGTGCCAGCAGTTACTCGGGGAGAAGCCTTAACACTGAAGCTTTCTTT. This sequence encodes CASSYSGRSLNTEAFF.

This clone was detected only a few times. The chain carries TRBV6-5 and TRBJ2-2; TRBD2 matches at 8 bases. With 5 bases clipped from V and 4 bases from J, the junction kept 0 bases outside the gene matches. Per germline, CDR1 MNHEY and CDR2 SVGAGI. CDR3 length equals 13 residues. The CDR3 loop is CASSGTSTGELFF. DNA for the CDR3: TGTGCCAGCAGTGGGACTAGCACCGGGGAGCTGTTTTTT.